A single sample gave rise to the 9 T cell receptor beta chains below, sequenced in a study of T cells expressing NK-cell markers. TCRdb reprocessed the 5' RACE reads, keeping one entry per CDR3 protein, no DNA. Its clone listing holds about 260,000 distinct CDR3 sequences. The sample comprised blood T cells: a sorted CD56 or NKG2C T cell subset, CD4+ or CD8+ T cells, or bulk PBMC T cells (not recorded which). These receptors all come from a woman between 18 and 70 years old in good health.

The chain employs TRBV5-1 and TRBJ2-2; the TCRdb call, TRBD2, lacks DNA for checking. Germline values: CDR1 SGHRS, CDR2 YFSETQ. This CDR3 has 16 residues. CDR3 amino acids: CASSLALAANTGELFF.

This sequence joins TRBV15 and TRBJ2-2; without DNA, the TCRdb call of TRBD2 cannot be checked. This CDR3 spans 14 amino acids. Germline V gives CDR1 LNHNV, CDR2 YYDKDF (reference sequence). The CDR3: CATSPRGGTGELFF.

V is TRBV14 and J is TRBJ2-1; TCRdb's D gene call, TRBD2, goes unchecked for lack of DNA. Germline CDR1 SGHDN, CDR2 FVKESK. The CDR3 runs to 15 residues. The CDR3 region is CASSQVSGSYNEQFF.

The V and J genes are TRBV7-2 and TRBJ1-2; absent DNA, TCRdb's TRBD1 call cannot be checked. Germline V gene data show CDR1 as SGHTA and CDR2 as FQGNSA. The CDR3 consists of 13 residues. The CDR3 spells CASSTGTDYGYTF.

V gene TRBV5-1 combines with J gene TRBJ2-3; TCRdb picks TRBD2, but there is no DNA to check that call. CDR1 is SGHRS and CDR2 is YFSETQ in the germline V gene. The CDR3 spans 13 residues. This CDR3 is CASRADSPDTQYF.

The gene calls are TRBV18 and TRBJ1-5; TCRdb returns TRBD1, unconfirmable since there is no DNA. The CDR3 is made up of 16 amino acids. Germline CDR1 reads KGHSH; CDR2 reads LQKENI. The CDR3 is CASSPAGQGANQPQHF.

This chain connects TRBV12-3 or TRBV12-4 to TRBJ2-7; TCRdb indicates TRBD2, and absent DNA this call remains unverified. This CDR3 is built from 14 residues. CDR3 in amino acids: CASSGGTAGYEQYF.

The chain uses TRBV6-1 and TRBJ1-1. The length of the CDR3 is 14 residues. In germline, CDR1 is MNHNS, CDR2 SASEGT. CDR3: CASSHPAGETEAFF.

The chain joins TRBV5-1 to TRBJ2-7; TCRdb proposes TRBD2, but this gene call is untestable without DNA. The CDR3 spans 14 residues. Per the germline V gene, CDR1 is SGHRS and CDR2 is YFSETQ. CDR3 in amino acids: CASSLSSGNYEQYF.